The present T cell receptor beta chain was sequenced within a study of cytomegalovirus exposure and HLA in healthy donors. The PCR used 60 Vbeta and 13 Jbeta primers. Using immunoSEQ multiplex PCR, the repertoire was profiled, and TCRdb retains in-frame clones only, with some absent. This sample has 80,000 to 100,000 clones, with around 70% found just once. Trimming removed 10 bases from V and 2 bases from J; junction bases left unmatched: 12. The CDR3 extends over 16 amino acids. Germline V gives CDR1 SGHAT, CDR2 FQNNGV. Sequenced input: PBMCs. The clonotype originates from a man over 45 in good health and CMV-seronegative. The genes are TRBV11-2 and TRBJ1-5; 9 nucleotides agree with TRBD1. Here the CDR3 reads CAIVTDRGWGNQPQHF. The CDR3 nucleotides are TGTGCCATCGTTACGGACAGGGGCTGGGGCAATCAGCCCCAGCATTTT.